This is a list of T cell receptor beta chains from one sample in a study of early T cells in non-severe SARS-CoV-2 infection. One entry per CDR3 protein results from TCRdb running MiXCR on the 5' RACE reads. The table has 99,000 or so distinct CDR3 sequences, 15% to 20% seen once; the top ten hold about 1.3%. Sequenced: whole blood. The receptors were sampled from an adult who was a healthcare worker with PCR-confirmed SARS-CoV-2 infection or an uninfected control (not recorded which). Each CDR3 is given with its conserved first and last residue. Each record gives: D gene, clone size, J gene, V gene, CDR3 protein, CDR3 DNA. D genes are given only for firm matches. A clone size is listed for some rows: how often the clone was seen (once, few, many), or a class if it is expanded.

>NA|many|TRBJ1-1|TRBV28
CASRQTGTEAFF
TGTGCCAGCAGACAGACTGGCACTGAAGCTTTCTTT
>NA|few|TRBJ1-2|TRBV7-2
CASSLPSLQGIYGYTF
TGTGCCAGCAGCTTACCTTCCCTCCAGGGAATATATGGCTACACCTTC
>NA|few|TRBJ2-3|TRBV12-3/TRBV12-4
CASTTGRSTDTQYF
TGTGCCAGCACTACCGGGCGGTCCACAGATACGCAGTATTTT
>NA|many|TRBJ2-3|TRBV7-2
CASSVILAAGTDTQYF
TGTGCCAGCAGCGTAATCTTGGCTGCTGGCACAGATACGCAGTATTTT
>NA|NA|TRBJ1-1|TRBV5-1
CASSPLRGSVITEAFF
TGCGCCAGCAGCCCATTGCGGGGAAGCGTGATCACTGAAGCTTTCTTT
>NA|NA|TRBJ2-4|TRBV27
CASSLSAGPYIQYF
TGTGCCAGCAGTTTATCGGCAGGCCCCTACATTCAGTACTTC
>NA|NA|TRBJ2-7|TRBV29-1
CSVVLDYEQYF
TGCAGCGTTGTACTAGACTACGAGCAGTACTTC
>TRBD1|NA|TRBJ2-7|TRBV7-2
CASSRYSDRDYEQYF
TGTGCCAGCAGCCGATATTCGGACAGGGACTACGAGCAGTACTTC
>NA|many|TRBJ2-3|TRBV18
CASSPENRVGDTQYF
TGTGCCAGCTCACCAGAGAACAGGGTTGGAGATACGCAGTATTTT
>NA|few|TRBJ2-2|TRBV9
CASGVGTLIGELFF
TGTGCCAGCGGGGTCGGGACGTTGATCGGGGAGCTGTTTTTT
>NA|NA|TRBJ2-7|TRBV12-3/TRBV12-4
CASNPGGGGAEQYF
TGTGCCAGCAACCCTGGCGGCGGGGGCGCTGAACAGTACTTC
>NA|few|TRBJ1-2|TRBV3-1
CASSQGVLDYGYTF
TGTGCCAGCAGCCAAGGTGTGTTGGACTATGGCTACACCTTC
>NA|many|TRBJ2-1|TRBV9
CASSTQVGPPQFF
TGTGCCAGCAGCACCCAGGTTGGGCCCCCACAGTTCTTC
>NA|few|TRBJ1-1|TRBV12-3/TRBV12-4
CASSPSPVGNTEAFF
TGTGCCAGCAGCCCGAGCCCGGTGGGGAACACTGAAGCTTTCTTT
>NA|NA|TRBJ1-2|TRBV2
CASTPEGAGWYGYTF
TGTGCCAGCACCCCCGAGGGAGCAGGATGGTATGGCTACACCTTC
>NA|NA|TRBJ2-7|TRBV11-2
CASRVPGGHEQYF
TGTGCCAGCAGGGTCCCCGGGGGGCACGAGCAGTACTTC
>NA|many|TRBJ2-7|TRBV6-6
CASSYQGGQWGNYEQYF
TGTGCCAGCAGTTACCAGGGGGGACAGTGGGGAAATTACGAGCAGTACTTC
>NA|NA|TRBJ2-2|TRBV12-5
CASGLVLVGELFF
TGTGCTAGTGGTTTGGTACTGGTCGGGGAGCTGTTTTTT
>TRBD1|NA|TRBJ2-3|TRBV10-1
CASSEDRVADTQYF
TGCGCCAGCAGCGAGGACAGGGTTGCAGATACGCAGTATTTT
>TRBD2|few|TRBJ2-3|TRBV6-4
CASSGLAGSDTQYF
TGTGCCAGCAGTGGGCTAGCGGGGTCAGATACGCAGTATTTT
>NA|many|TRBJ2-7|TRBV10-2
CASRSGDRYEQYF
TGCGCCAGCAGATCCGGAGACCGGTACGAGCAGTACTTC
>NA|few|TRBJ1-5|TRBV5-1
CASSPQGIGNQPQHF
TGCGCCAGCAGCCCACAGGGAATAGGCAATCAGCCCCAGCATTTT
>NA|few|TRBJ2-5|TRBV20-1
CSASRGGSFETQYF
TGCAGTGCTAGTAGAGGGGGTTCGTTCGAGACCCAGTACTTC
>TRBD2|NA|TRBJ2-7|TRBV28
CASSPTSGSPEQYF
TGTGCCAGCTCCCCGACTAGCGGATCACCGGAGCAGTACTTC
>TRBD1|few|TRBJ2-7|TRBV5-1
CASSTGQGAYEQYF
TGCGCCAGCAGCACCGGACAGGGGGCCTACGAGCAGTACTTC
>NA|NA|TRBJ2-5|TRBV2
CASGQGGETQYF
TGTGCCAGCGGGCAGGGGGGAGAGACCCAGTACTTC
>NA|NA|TRBJ2-1|TRBV7-2
CASSLVWGIDEQFF
TGTGCCAGCAGCTTAGTATGGGGGATCGATGAGCAGTTCTTC
>NA|medium-sized|TRBJ2-3|TRBV7-9
CASSLAGTSTDTQYF
TGTGCCAGCAGCTTAGCGGGGACATCCACAGATACGCAGTATTTT
>TRBD1|once|TRBJ2-1|TRBV7-2
CASSPRTGTSYNEQFF
TGTGCCAGCAGCCCTCGGACAGGGACTTCCTACAATGAGCAGTTCTTC
>NA|NA|TRBJ2-2|TRBV12-3/TRBV12-4
CASSQDRATTGELFF
TGTGCCAGCAGCCAAGACCGGGCCACCACCGGGGAGCTGTTTTTT
>NA|NA|TRBJ2-5|TRBV6-2/TRBV6-3
CASSYSPGTQYF
TGTGCCAGCAGTTACTCACCGGGGACCCAGTACTTC
>NA|once|TRBJ2-3|TRBV24-1
CATRGLASDTRYF
TGTGCCACCAGGGGATTAGCGTCGGATACGCGGTATTTT
>NA|NA|TRBJ2-5|TRBV24-1
CATSVTGKRETQYF
TGTGCCACCAGTGTGACGGGGAAAAGGGAGACCCAGTACTTC
>NA|NA|TRBJ2-1|TRBV28
CASSLSRDSYNEQFF
TGTGCCAGCAGTTTGTCCAGGGACTCCTACAATGAGCAGTTCTTC
>NA|NA|TRBJ2-2|TRBV7-6
CASSVNTGELFF
TGTGCCAGCAGCGTCAACACCGGGGAGCTGTTTTTT
>NA|few|TRBJ2-1|TRBV5-1
CASSLETGSYNEQFF
TGCGCCAGCAGCTTGGAGACGGGCAGTTACAATGAGCAGTTCTTC
>NA|few|TRBJ1-2|TRBV7-8
CASRDVDYGYTF
TGTGCCAGCCGGGACGTGGACTATGGCTACACCTTC
>TRBD2|few|TRBJ2-1|TRBV19
CASSIWLAGGPLFF
TGTGCCAGTAGTATATGGCTAGCGGGGGGGCCGCTGTTCTTC
>NA|NA|TRBJ2-7|TRBV29-1
CSVVAQGKPYEQYF
TGCAGCGTTGTTGCCCAGGGGAAGCCCTACGAGCAGTACTTC
>NA|few|TRBJ1-2|TRBV24-1
CATSDGGAYGYTF
TGTGCCACCAGTGACGGGGGCGCCTATGGCTACACCTTC
>TRBD1|NA|TRBJ2-3|TRBV5-1
CASSPTGADTDTQYF
TGCGCCAGCAGTCCGACAGGGGCGGACACAGATACGCAGTATTTT
>NA|NA|TRBJ2-3|TRBV27
CASSQQKTGTDTQYF
TGTGCCAGCAGTCAGCAGAAGACAGGCACAGATACGCAGTATTTT
>NA|NA|TRBJ1-3|TRBV5-4
CASTEGTENTIYF
TGTGCCAGCACCGAGGGGACGGAAAACACCATATATTTT
>NA|NA|TRBJ1-1|TRBV9
CASSVASANTEAFF
TGTGCCAGCAGCGTAGCGTCGGCTAACACTGAAGCTTTCTTT
>NA|NA|TRBJ2-1|TRBV2
CASRDAAINEQFF
TGTGCCAGCAGGGACGCGGCGATCAATGAGCAGTTCTTC
>NA|many|TRBJ2-3|TRBV7-6
CASSLWGDTQYF
TGTGCCAGCAGCTTATGGGGGGATACGCAGTATTTT
>NA|few|TRBJ2-7|TRBV9
CASSPGLARDEQYF
TGTGCCAGCAGCCCAGGACTGGCCAGGGACGAGCAGTACTTC
>TRBD1|few|TRBJ2-7|TRBV27
CASSLSQGYEQYF
TGTGCCAGCAGTTTATCACAGGGGTACGAGCAGTACTTC
>TRBD1|few|TRBJ2-1|TRBV13
CASSRGQKYYNEQFF
TGTGCCAGCAGCCGGGGACAGAAGTACTACAATGAGCAGTTCTTC
>NA|NA|TRBJ1-1|TRBV7-9
CASSLGTNEAFF
TGTGCCAGCAGCTTAGGGACAAATGAAGCTTTCTTT
>TRBD1|many|TRBJ2-1|TRBV12-3/TRBV12-4
CASKEPQGAYNEQFF
TGTGCCAGCAAGGAGCCGCAGGGGGCCTACAATGAGCAGTTCTTC
>NA|few|TRBJ2-7|TRBV10-2
CASTRQINYEQYF
TGCGCCAGCACCAGACAGATCAACTACGAGCAGTACTTC
>TRBD2|NA|TRBJ2-5|TRBV30
CAWSVSFYWRGEQETQYF
TGTGCCTGGAGTGTATCTTTTTATTGGCGGGGGGAACAAGAGACCCAGTACTTC
>TRBD2|many|TRBJ2-5|TRBV6-5
CASSYGLAGGFQETQYF
TGTGCCAGCAGTTACGGGCTAGCGGGAGGATTTCAAGAGACCCAGTACTTC
>TRBD1|many|TRBJ1-1|TRBV7-8
CASSLGTGNTEAFF
TGTGCCAGCAGCTTAGGGACAGGAAACACTGAAGCTTTCTTT
>NA|few|TRBJ2-3|TRBV7-9
CASSPAPPEGTDTQYF
TGTGCCAGCAGCCCCGCCCCTCCGGAGGGCACAGATACGCAGTATTTT
>NA|NA|TRBJ2-7|TRBV29-1
CSAGGQGPTSYEQYF
TGCAGCGCGGGAGGACAGGGCCCGACCTCCTACGAGCAGTACTTC
>NA|few|TRBJ2-1|TRBV6-2/TRBV6-3
CASSPGQGGTGWFF
TGTGCCAGCAGTCCCGGGCAGGGGGGGACCGGATGGTTCTTC
>TRBD1|NA|TRBJ2-7|TRBV13
CASSSGQGAYEQYF
TGTGCCAGCAGCTCGGGACAGGGGGCTTACGAGCAGTACTTC